Given below is one T cell receptor (beta chain) in context. No antigen is known for it. The source of the sample is a study of T cell repertoires in cytomegalovirus infection. On the study more broadly: Both CMV infection and a matching HLA type were indicated by public TCR beta signatures.

The CDR3 has 10 residues. Germline loops: CDR1 SQVTM, CDR2 ANQGSEA. V was cut by 4 bases and J by 7 bases, with 7 bases left in between. Study-level results: Accumulated public TCR beta family frequency recognized individuals carrying CMV together with the relevant HLA. It was HLA-C-restricted CMV-specific TCR beta clonotypes that dominated the response ex vivo.

TCRdb used MiXCR to reprocess the reads, holding one entry per CDR3 protein. The data hold some 230,000 distinct CDR3 sequences, with under 25% observed a single time. The sample comprised CD8+ T cells from PBMCs. This rearrangement joins TRBV29-1 to TRBJ1-1; D remains unclear. The receptor's source is a human donor in good health (CMV status not recorded). Some clones in this sample may be carry-over from other donors' samples. The CDR3 DNA follows: TGCAGCGTTGCTGCCGGTGAAGCTTTCTTT. Residues: CSVAAGEAFF.